Below are 13 T cell receptor beta chains sequenced from a single sample in a study of cytomegalovirus exposure and HLA in healthy donors. In the PCR, 60 Vbeta and 13 Jbeta primers were used. Sequencing used immunoSEQ multiplex PCR; TCRdb keeps in-frame clones, though not all of them. This sample lists approximately 200,000 clones; its ten largest clones have almost 0.75%. Sequenced sample: PBMCs. These receptors were taken from a boy aged 10-17 years in good health and CMV-seronegative.

The J gene is TRBJ2-1, the V gene TRBV9; the match to TRBD2 covers 10 bases. Germline CDR1 reads SGDLS; CDR2 reads YYNGEE. J lost 5 bases, V lost 4 bases, and 6 bases had no gene match. The CDR3 sequence is 15 residues long. The CDR3 protein is CASSLGLALDNEQFF. DNA for the CDR3: TGTGCCAGCAGCCTGGGACTAGCGTTGGACAATGAGCAGTTCTTC. Together with reference TRBV9 and TRBJ2-1, the CDR3 gives the full variable domain: DSGVTQTPKHLITATGQRVTLRCSPRSGDLSVYWYQQSLDQGLQFLIQYYNGEERAKGNILERFSAQQFPDLHSELNLSSLELGDSALYFCASSLGLALDNEQFFGPGTRLTVL.

On this clone: Germline is not matched at one junction end, which may reflect a read error. V is TRBV7-2 and J is TRBJ1-2, with 8 bases lining up with TRBD1. Germline V gene sequence: CDR1 SGHTA, CDR2 FQGNSA. The CDR3 loop spans 12 amino acids. The CDR3 coding sequence is TGTGCCAGCAGCCCCGAAACCGGACAGGGAGACTTC. The encoded protein is CASSPETGQGDF.

The chain combines TRBV18 with TRBJ2-7, with 7 bases fitting TRBD1. This CDR3 is 15 amino acids long. Germline assignment: CDR1 KGHSH and CDR2 LQKENI. After removal of 2 bases from V and 0 bases from J, the junction contained 4 bases not matched to a gene. This CDR3 reads CASSPEGTASYEQYF. The CDR3 region has the DNA TGTGCCAGCTCACCAGAGGGGACAGCCTCCTACGAGCAGTACTTC.

The chain carries TRBV7-6 and TRBJ2-1, with 9 bases matching TRBD2. J lost 8 bases, V lost 1 base, and 12 bases had no gene match. CDR1 is SGHVS and CDR2 is FNYEAQ in the germline V gene. The CDR3 spans 17 residues. The CDR3 spells CASSLESPGLAVHEQFF. CDR3 nucleotide sequence: TGTGCCAGCAGCTTAGAATCCCCGGGACTAGCTGTCCATGAGCAGTTCTTC.

This sequence joins TRBV4-1 and TRBJ2-7, with 7 bases matching TRBD2. Looked up from germline, CDR1 is MGHRA and CDR2 is YSYEKL. The CDR3 is made up of 15 amino acids. The junction had 9 bases not matched to a gene; V was cut back by 2 bases and J by 5 bases. The DNA of the CDR3 is TGCGCCAGCAGCCAAACGGGGGGAAGTGGGAACGAGCAGTACTTC. The encoded protein is CASSQTGGSGNEQYF.

The chain combines TRBV5-1 with TRBJ2-6, with D maybe TRBD1 (6 bases). The CDR3 loop spans 17 amino acids. Per germline, CDR1 SGHRS and CDR2 YFSETQ. Deletions cut 0 bases from V and 0 bases from J, with 10 bases between. The CDR3, as DNA: TGCGCCAGCAGCTTGGAAGGGGGAAGCTCTGGGGCCAACGTCCTGACTTTC. Its translation is CASSLEGGSSGANVLTF.

J is TRBJ2-5 and V is TRBV5-1; D gene ambiguous. This CDR3 is built from 14 residues. Germline V gene sequence: CDR1 SGHRS, CDR2 YFSETQ. V was shortened by 8 bases and J by 0 bases, with 14 bases between the two germline ends. The CDR3 loop reads CASVSYENQETQYF. CDR3 bases: TGCGCCAGTGTATCCTACGAAAACCAAGAGACCCAGTACTTC.

V gene TRBV7-6 combines with J gene TRBJ2-7; 7 bases are shared with TRBD2. Trimming cost V 1 base and J 3 bases; bases outside gene matches: 6. The CDR3 loop spans 15 amino acids. Germline CDR1 SGHVS, CDR2 FNYEAQ. CDR3 sequence reads: CASSLEVTSDYEQYF. Here the CDR3 DNA reads TGTGCCAGCAGCTTAGAAGTCACTAGCGACTACGAGCAGTACTTC.

The J gene is TRBJ2-7, the V gene TRBV28, with 11 bases aligning to TRBD1. The CDR3 is made up of 17 amino acids. Germline V gene lookup returns CDR1 MDHEN and CDR2 SYDVKM. After removal of 3 bases from V and 1 base from J, the junction contained 8 bases not matched to a gene. The CDR3 loop is CASSLAPGTGGSYEQYF. CDR3 bases: TGTGCCAGCAGTTTGGCCCCCGGGACAGGGGGATCCTACGAGCAGTACTTC.

This rearrangement joins TRBV5-1 to TRBJ2-7; perhaps TRBD2 as D (6 bases). CDR3 size: 14 residues. The germline V and J ends were trimmed by 0 bases and 6 bases, with 13 bases remaining between them. Germline-derived CDR1 and CDR2 are SGHRS and YFSETQ. The CDR3: CASSLGGLTSEQYF. The CDR3 DNA follows: TGCGCCAGCAGCTTGGGGGGACTCACTTCCGAGCAGTACTTC.

The V gene is TRBV29-1, the J gene TRBJ1-1; D gene unclear. CDR3 size: 13 residues. Germline lookup yields CDR1 SQVTM and CDR2 ANQGSEA. The V end was cut by 4 bases, the J end by 3 bases, with 12 bases between. This CDR3 reads CSVVVKLDTEAFF. Written as DNA, the CDR3 is TGCAGCGTTGTTGTAAAGCTGGACACTGAAGCTTTCTTT.

The chain combines TRBV7-2 with TRBJ1-2; 7 positions agree with TRBD1. Trimming removed 3 bases from V and 3 bases from J; junction bases left unmatched: 7. Germline V lookup: CDR1 SGHTA, CDR2 FQGNSA. The CDR3 contains 15 residues. The CDR3 sequence is CASSFRHRGDYGYTF. In DNA form, the CDR3 reads TGTGCCAGCAGCTTTCGCCACAGGGGCGACTATGGCTACACCTTC.

J is TRBJ2-5 and V is TRBV27, with a possible D match to TRBD2 (5 bases). The end of the DNA aligns better with TRBJ2-7, so the J call may be wrong. The germline V gene has CDR1 MNHEY and CDR2 SMNVEV (reference sequence). The length of the CDR3 is 16 residues. CDR3 sequence (DNA): TGTGCCAGCAGTGGTGAAAAAGGGAGTGGTCCATACGAGCAGTACTTC. Its protein is CASSGEKGSGPYEQYF.